One sample yielded the 29 T cell receptor beta chains listed below, sequenced in a study of blood T cells in healthy people across ages. A J-beta primer mix and a sample-barcoded 5' primer were used in a second PCR of about 6 to 12 cycles. TCRdb used MiXCR to reprocess the 5' RACE reads, holding one entry per CDR3 protein. The table includes more than 900,000 distinct CDR3 sequences, about 27% detected once. The same sample was also studied in work on T cells of mothers and their children.

Sequenced: blood. These receptors were collected from a woman aged 40 to 49 in good health.

The chain joins TRBV7-8 to TRBJ2-7, with TRBD1 matching 8 bases. With 1 base clipped from V and 5 bases from J, the junction kept 7 bases outside the gene matches. The CDR3 sequence is 15 residues long. Germline assignment: CDR1 SGHVS and CDR2 FQNEAQ. Here the CDR3 DNA reads TGTGCCAGCAGCTTAGGGACAGGGAATTTCCACGAGCAGTACTTC. Its protein product is CASSLGTGNFHEQYF.

V is TRBV10-3 and J is TRBJ1-4, with D tentatively TRBD1 (6 bases). Trimming removed 8 bases from V and 0 bases from J, with 13 bases in between. The CDR3 consists of 15 residues. In germline, CDR1 is ENHRY, CDR2 SYGVKD. The CDR3 DNA follows: TGTGCCATCCGACCTTCAGGGGCAACTAATGAAAAACTGTTTTTT. This codes for CAIRPSGATNEKLFF.

The chain employs TRBV28 and TRBJ2-3, with 7 bases fitting TRBD2. Losses at the gene ends were 6 bases for V and 6 bases for J; bases not matched to a gene: 12. CDR3 length: 15 residues. Germline CDR1 and CDR2: MDHEN and SYDVKM. The CDR3 sequence: CASSKAGGTGDTQYF. CDR3 nucleotides: TGTGCCAGCAGCAAAGCCGGGGGGACGGGGGATACGCAGTATTTT.

This clonotype was recorded a few times. The V gene is TRBV20-1, the J gene TRBJ2-1; D gene uncertain. This CDR3 contains 13 residues. Between the trimmed V and J ends, which lost 4 bases and 8 bases, there was a span of 15 bases. Germline CDR1 DFQATT, CDR2 SNEGSKA (reference sequence). In DNA form, the CDR3 reads TGCAGTGCTACCCAGGACCAGAAGTATGAGCAGTTCTTC. Its protein is CSATQDQKYEQFF.

The CDR3: CSVGTGEVNSPLHF. Here the CDR3 DNA reads TGCAGCGTTGGGACAGGCGAAGTCAATTCACCCCTCCACTTT. The chain links TRBV29-1 to TRBJ1-6, with TRBD1 identical over 7 bases. Germline CDR1 reads SQVTM; CDR2 reads ANQGSEA. The ends lost 4 bases at V and 7 bases at J; junction bases unmatched: 7. This CDR3 is 14 amino acids long.

This clonotype showed up many times. This sequence joins TRBV12-3 or TRBV12-4 and TRBJ2-7; 8 bases agree with TRBD1. The ends lost 7 bases at V and 4 bases at J; junction bases unmatched: 3. CDR3 length: 12 amino acids. The DNA of the CDR3 is TGTGCCAGCACCCGGACAGGGTACGAGCAGTACTTC. Its protein is CASTRTGYEQYF.

This clonotype was counted only a few times. The chain employs TRBV11-2 and TRBJ1-2; tentative D call: TRBD1 (5 bases). Germline V gives CDR1 SGHAT, CDR2 FQNNGV. With 4 bases removed from V and 0 bases from J, the gap between germline ends came to 15 bases. The CDR3 spans 16 residues. The CDR3 coding sequence is TGTGCCAGCAGCTGGGGCCAATCCACCACTAACTATGGCTACACCTTC. Protein: CASSWGQSTTNYGYTF. The whole variable domain, filled in from reference TRBV11-2 and TRBJ1-2, reads EAGVAQSPRYKIIEKRQSVAFWCNPISGHATLYWYQQILGQGPKLLIQFQNNGVVDDSQLPKDRFSAERLKGVDSTLKIQPAKLEDSAVYLCASSWGQSTTNYGYTFGSGTRLTVV.

This clonotype appeared many times. V usage is TRBV20-1 and J usage is TRBJ2-5, with D tentatively TRBD2 (6 bases). This CDR3 contains 14 residues. CDR1 DFQATT and CDR2 SNEGSKA come from the germline V gene (reference sequence). Trimming removed 0 bases from V and 5 bases from J, with 13 bases in between. CDR3 DNA sequence: TGCAGTGCTAGAGATCTTGCGGGGCTCGAGACCCAGTACTTC. It specifies CSARDLAGLETQYF.

The V and J genes are TRBV7-9 and TRBJ2-1; D is ambiguous. The V end was cut by 1 base, the J end by 6 bases, with 10 bases between. Germline V gives CDR1 SEHNR, CDR2 FQNEAQ (reference sequence). This CDR3 comprises 14 residues. The CDR3 is CASSLDLRVNEQFF. The CDR3, as DNA: TGTGCCAGCAGCTTAGACCTCCGGGTCAATGAGCAGTTCTTC.

This clonotype was recorded a few times. A clone one base away is much larger, so this may be a read error. CDR3 in DNA: TGTGCCAGCACCTCTAAGGGCCCTAGTGTACAAGAGACCCAGTACTTC. Its protein product is CASTSKGPSVQETQYF. The chain recombines TRBV7-8 with TRBJ2-5; D not resolved. The CDR3 totals 16 residues. Germline values: CDR1 SGHVS, CDR2 FQNEAQ. Trimming shortened V by 7 bases and J by 2 bases, and 20 bases separated the two germline ends.

CDR3 protein: CASSYFQTGTDEAFF. The CDR3 DNA reads as TGTGCCAGCAGTTACTTCCAAACAGGGACCGATGAAGCTTTCTTT. This chain connects TRBV6-6 to TRBJ1-1, with a tentative D call TRBD1 (6 bases). V lost 1 base and J 7 bases, leaving 16 bases between the germline ends. CDR3 length: 15 amino acids. From germline, CDR1 is MNHNY and CDR2 SVGAGI (reference sequence).

Remarks on this clonotype: The germline gene is not matched at one end of the junction; a read error may be the cause. The rearrangement joins TRBV5-1 to TRBJ1-2, with D unclear. CDR1 and CDR2 (germline): SGHRS, YFSETQ. The CDR3 consists of 15 residues. The CDR3 bases are TGCGCCAGCAGCACTCAAGGTACGGGGAACTGTGGCTACACCTTC. Protein product: CASSTQGTGNCGYTF.

Only a few counts were recorded for this clonotype. This chain connects TRBV19 to TRBJ2-5; 8 bases are a match to TRBD1. This CDR3 spans 11 amino acids. Trimming took 7 bases from V and 8 from J; bases not matched to a gene: 3. Germline-derived CDR1 and CDR2 are LNHDA and SQIVND (reference sequence). The CDR3 sequence: CASTGTGTQYF. As DNA, the CDR3 is TGTGCCAGTACCGGGACAGGTACCCAGTACTTC.

This chain uses TRBV20-1 with TRBJ1-2, with D uncertain. The V end lost 2 bases, the J end lost 7 bases, and 8 bases lay between the germline ends. The CDR3 has 11 amino acids. Germline V gene data show CDR1 as DFQATT and CDR2 as SNEGSKA (reference sequence). CDR3 protein: CSARTERGYTF. The CDR3 DNA sequence: TGCAGTGCTAGAACCGAGCGTGGCTACACCTTC.

There are a few counts of this clonotype. The chain employs TRBV9 and TRBJ1-4, with no clear D. Germline CDR1 and CDR2: SGDLS and YYNGEE. V lost 4 bases to trimming and J lost 3 bases, with 10 bases between them. The CDR3 is made up of 14 amino acids. The chain's CDR3 is CASSSFESNEKLFF. The CDR3 DNA sequence: TGTGCCAGCAGCTCCTTCGAGTCTAATGAAAAACTGTTTTTT.

The chain joins TRBV7-3 to TRBJ2-4; D is possibly TRBD2 (5 bases). Germline V gene sequence: CDR1 SGHTA, CDR2 FQGTGA. The CDR3 has 15 residues. V was trimmed by 6 bases and J by 7 bases, leaving 19 bases between them. The CDR3 DNA reads TGTGCCAGCAGTTACTCGGGAATAATGATGAACATTCAGTACTTC. Translation: CASSYSGIMMNIQYF.

This clonotype appeared a few times. The chain employs TRBV12-3 or TRBV12-4 and TRBJ1-2; 8 bases are a match to TRBD1. V was clipped by 3 bases and J by 3 bases; unmatched bases: 6. This CDR3 comprises 15 residues. Written as DNA, the CDR3 is TGTGCCAGCAGTTTCCCAGGGGGCGCTTACTATGGCTACACCTTC. Protein sequence: CASSFPGGAYYGYTF.

There are a few counts of this clonotype. This could be a read error, since a much larger clone is one nucleotide away. This chain uses TRBV20-1 with TRBJ2-1; 7 bases map to TRBD1. CDR3 length equals 13 residues. The V gene's germline CDR1 is DFQATT and CDR2 SNEGSKA (reference sequence). J lost 8 bases, V lost 5 bases, and 9 bases had no gene match. The CDR3 region is CSAGQAPLDEQFF. The DNA of the CDR3 is TGCAGTGCTGGACAGGCCCCTCTCGATGAGCAGTTCTTC.

This clonotype appeared many times. V usage is TRBV5-4 and J usage is TRBJ2-5; 10 bases are a match to TRBD2. The CDR3 sequence is 16 residues long. The V gene end was trimmed by 2 bases and the J gene end by 5 bases; junction bases not matched to a gene: 9. CDR1 and CDR2 (germline): SGHNT, YYREEE (reference sequence). CDR3 nucleotides: TGTGCCAGCAGCTTTTACGGGACTAGCGAGGGTGAGACCCAGTACTTC. Its translation is CASSFYGTSEGETQYF.

Only one count was recorded for this clonotype. The chain carries TRBV5-4 and TRBJ2-1; D not certain. The CDR3 consists of 13 residues. Looked up from germline, CDR1 is SGHNT and CDR2 is YYREEE (reference sequence). The V and J ends lost 2 bases and 5 bases respectively, with 8 bases between them. For the CDR3, the DNA is TGTGCCAGCAGCTTTCCTAGTGACAATGAGCAGTTCTTC. Its protein is CASSFPSDNEQFF.

This clonotype was found a few times. The V call is TRBV12-3 or TRBV12-4, the J call TRBJ1-2; D possibly corresponds to TRBD1 (6 bases). Trimming took off 5 bases at V and 6 bases at J, with 13 bases between the two ends. The CDR3 spans 13 residues. CDR3 nucleotides: TGTGCCAGCAGTAAACAGGGACCCCATGGCTACACCTTC. It is translated as CASSKQGPHGYTF.

Worth noting for this clonotype: A much larger clone lies one base from this, so it may be a read error. The rearrangement uses TRBV6-5 and TRBJ2-4; D perhaps matches TRBD2 (7 bases). Between the trimmed V and J ends, which lost 7 bases and 4 bases, there was a span of 11 bases. Germline CDR1 and CDR2: MNHEY and SVGAGI. CDR3 size: 13 residues. CDR3 sequence (DNA): TGTGCCAGCACCGGGGGGCCTAAAAACATTCAGTACTTC. As protein: CASTGGPKNIQYF.

Turning to this clonotype: This CDR3 is missing its conserved last phenylalanine or tryptophan, likely due to a read error. This chain connects TRBV7-2 to TRBJ2-1; no definite D call. The better agreement between TRBJ2-7 and the DNA end casts doubt on the J call. From germline, CDR1 is SGHTA and CDR2 FQGNSA. CDR3 length: 11 amino acids. The DNA for the CDR3 is TGTGCCAGCAGCGTATCCTACGAGCAGTACTAC. It yields the protein CASSVSYEQYY.

There are a few counts of this clonotype. The chain has TRBV7-2 and TRBJ2-3, with D perhaps given as TRBD1 or TRBD2 (6 bases each). The germline V and J ends were trimmed by 4 bases and 3 bases, with 11 bases remaining between them. Germline CDR1 and CDR2: SGHTA and FQGNSA. The CDR3 covers 14 residues. For the CDR3, the DNA is TGTGCCAGCAGCTATAGGGGGGCTACAGATACGCAGTATTTT. This encodes CASSYRGATDTQYF.

The genes are TRBV12-3 or TRBV12-4 and TRBJ2-3; 7 nucleotides agree with TRBD1. V was pared by 7 bases and J by 6 bases, with 10 bases of the junction left unmatched. CDR3 length: 14 amino acids. The CDR3: CASNPGQARDTQYF. The CDR3 DNA reads as TGTGCCAGCAACCCCGGACAGGCGAGGGATACGCAGTATTTT.

This clonotype turned up a few times. The rearrangement links TRBV9 to TRBJ2-3; D gene unclear. V was shortened by 4 bases and J by 4 bases, with 7 bases between the two germline ends. Germline CDR1 reads SGDLS; CDR2 reads YYNGEE. The length of the CDR3 is 12 residues. CDR3 DNA: TGTGCCAGCAGCCCGGCCCCAGATACGCAGTATTTT. This encodes CASSPAPDTQYF.

This clonotype was picked up many times. The gene calls are TRBV6-5 and TRBJ2-6; no clear D gene. V was pared by 8 bases and J by 1 base, with 6 bases between. In germline, CDR1 is MNHEY, CDR2 SVGAGI. The CDR3 loop spans 13 amino acids. The CDR3 sequence: CASLQSGANVLTF. The DNA of the CDR3 is TGTGCCAGCCTCCAGTCTGGGGCCAACGTCCTGACTTTC.

The chain links TRBV5-1 to TRBJ2-7, with D perhaps assigned TRBD1 or TRBD2 (5 bases each). CDR1 and CDR2 from the germline V gene are SGHRS and YFSETQ. There are 16 residues in the CDR3. Deletions cut 6 bases from V and 2 bases from J, with 21 bases between. In DNA form, the CDR3 reads TGCGCCAGCACCCCTCGAGGGAGACAGAATCCCTACGAGCAGTACTTC. Its protein is CASTPRGRQNPYEQYF.

At least ten counts were recorded for this clonotype. The chain uses TRBV28 and TRBJ1-2; D is possibly TRBD1 (5 bases). V lost 5 bases, J lost 7 bases, and 17 bases lay in between. Germline assignment: CDR1 MDHEN and CDR2 SYDVKM. The CDR3 spans 14 residues. The CDR3 loop is CASSLTSGYSGYTF. CDR3 bases: TGTGCCAGCAGTCTAACCTCAGGGTACTCTGGCTACACCTTC.